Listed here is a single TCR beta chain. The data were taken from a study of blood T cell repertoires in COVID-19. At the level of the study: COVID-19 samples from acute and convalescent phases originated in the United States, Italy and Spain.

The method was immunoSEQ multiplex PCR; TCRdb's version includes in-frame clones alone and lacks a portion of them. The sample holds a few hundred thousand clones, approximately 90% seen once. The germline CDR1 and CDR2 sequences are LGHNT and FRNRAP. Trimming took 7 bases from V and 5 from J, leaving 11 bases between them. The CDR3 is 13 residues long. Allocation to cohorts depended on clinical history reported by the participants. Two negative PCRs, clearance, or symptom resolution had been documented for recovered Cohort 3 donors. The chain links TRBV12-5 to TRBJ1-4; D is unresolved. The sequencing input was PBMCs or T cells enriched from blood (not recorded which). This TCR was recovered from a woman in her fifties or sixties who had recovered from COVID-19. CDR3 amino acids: CASAPGWNEKLFF. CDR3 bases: TGTGCTAGTGCCCCGGGGTGGAATGAAAAACTGTTTTTT.